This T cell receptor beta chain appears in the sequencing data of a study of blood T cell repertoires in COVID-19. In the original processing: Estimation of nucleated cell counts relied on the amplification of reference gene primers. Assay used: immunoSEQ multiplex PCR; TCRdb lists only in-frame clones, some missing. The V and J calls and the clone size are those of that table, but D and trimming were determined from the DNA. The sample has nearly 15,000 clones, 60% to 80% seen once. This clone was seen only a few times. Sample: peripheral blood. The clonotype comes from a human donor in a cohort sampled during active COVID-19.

The chain's CDR3 is CASTITMNTEAFF. The CDR3 coding sequence is TGTGCCAGTACCATCACAATGAACACTGAAGCTTTCTTT. The gene calls are TRBV19 and TRBJ1-1; no definite D call. V lost 7 bases and J 0 bases, leaving 9 bases between the germline ends. The CDR3 spans 13 residues. The V gene's germline CDR1 is LNHDA and CDR2 SQIVND (reference sequence).